This TCR beta chain derives from a study of beta chain features in type 1 diabetes. The study, taken as a whole, reports: In these data, an HLA type influence on TCRB rearrangement remained unresolved. Patients' naive, central memory and regulatory TCRB repertoires appeared more alike than those of healthy donors.

The CDR3 runs to 15 residues. The junction had 8 bases not matched to a gene; V was cut back by 4 bases and J by 5 bases. Germline values: CDR1 LGHNA, CDR2 YSLEER. This clone was counted between two and nine times. As yet, its antigen is unknown. The isolated RNA, all of it, was reverse transcribed, so expressed TCRB transcripts were what got sequenced. The data were produced by immunoSEQ multiplex PCR, yet TCRdb's version contains in-frame clones alone and is incomplete. The data contain a few hundred thousand clones, more than 12% of them seen just once; the ten biggest clones take up approximately 0.019%.

The sample taken for sequencing was naive CD4+ T cells from blood. The V gene is TRBV4-3, the J gene TRBJ2-4, with 7 bases fitting TRBD2. The clonotype was recovered from a woman aged 18-29 years in good health. The CDR3 is CASSPKLANENIQYF. CDR3 nucleotide sequence: TGCGCCAGCAGCCCTAAACTAGCGAACGAAAACATTCAGTACTTC.